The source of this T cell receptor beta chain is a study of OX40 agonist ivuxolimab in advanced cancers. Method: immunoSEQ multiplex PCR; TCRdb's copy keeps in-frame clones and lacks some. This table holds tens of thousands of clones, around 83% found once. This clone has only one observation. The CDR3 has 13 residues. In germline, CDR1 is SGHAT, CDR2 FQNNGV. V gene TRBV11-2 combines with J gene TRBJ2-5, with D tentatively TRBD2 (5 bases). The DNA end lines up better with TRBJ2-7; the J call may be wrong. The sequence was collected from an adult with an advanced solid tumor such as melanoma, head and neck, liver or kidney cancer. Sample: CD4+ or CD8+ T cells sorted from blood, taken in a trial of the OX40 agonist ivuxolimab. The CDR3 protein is CASSLEALGEQYF. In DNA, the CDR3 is TGTGCCAGCAGCTTGGAGGCCCTGGGCGAGCAGTACTTC.